A single sample is the source of the 25 T cell receptor beta chains below, sequenced in a study of glioma-infiltrating T cells. TCR alpha and beta CDR3 regions were amplified from RNA using iRepertoire nested multiplex PCR. TCRdb ran MiXCR on the multiplex PCR reads and lists one entry per CDR3 protein. This sample has roughly 200,000 distinct CDR3 sequences, with over 30% found just once. The sample consisted of glioma tissue, nonneoplastic brain tissue, or PBMCs (not recorded which). These receptor sequences come from a human donor with low-grade glioma or glioblastoma, undergoing nonglioma brain surgery, or in good health (not recorded which).

This clonotype has ten or more counts. The chain has TRBV29-1 and TRBJ1-5, with 8 positions matching TRBD1. Germline V gene data show CDR1 as SQVTM and CDR2 as ANQGSEA. With 2 bases clipped from V and 3 bases from J, the junction kept 6 bases outside the gene matches. This CDR3 has 15 amino acids. CDR3 nucleotide sequence: TGCAGCGTTGAATTGACAGGGGAAACCAATCAGCCCCAGCATTTT. Translating it yields CSVELTGETNQPQHF.

This clonotype came up many times. The chain links TRBV7-9 to TRBJ1-3; the D is unclear. Germline lookup yields CDR1 SEHNR and CDR2 FQNEAQ (reference sequence). The ends were cut back, 5 bases at V and 4 bases at J, with 9 bases in the middle. The CDR3 contains 13 residues. CDR3 in DNA: TGTGCCAGCAGCCCTAGGCGGGGAAACACCATATATTTT. It specifies CASSPRRGNTIYF.

There are many counts of this clonotype. The chain employs TRBV5-4 and TRBJ2-1; no reliable D call. Germline CDR1 reads SGHNT; CDR2 reads YYREEE (reference sequence). CDR3 size: 14 residues. V gave up 0 bases and J gave up 5 bases, with 9 bases separating them. CDR3 nucleotides: TGTGCCAGCAGCTTGGAAGACGGAAACAATGAGCAGTTCTTC. It specifies CASSLEDGNNEQFF.

This clonotype was found many times. The chain combines TRBV7-2 with TRBJ2-5; TRBD2 is a possible D gene (6 bases). The CDR3 runs to 14 residues. CDR1 is SGHTA, CDR2 FQGNSA, per germline. The germline V and J ends were trimmed by 1 base and 5 bases, with 11 bases remaining between them. The CDR3 loop reads CASSLVRGMETQYF. The DNA for the CDR3 is TGTGCCAGCAGCTTAGTTCGGGGGATGGAGACCCAGTACTTC.

Remarks on this clonotype: This may stem from a read error, because a much larger clone lies one nucleotide away. This chain connects TRBV3-1 to TRBJ2-3; D ambiguous. CDR1 is LGHDT, CDR2 YNNKEL, per germline (reference sequence). This CDR3 comprises 12 residues. The germline V and J ends were trimmed by 8 bases and 5 bases, with 11 bases remaining between them. The CDR3 region is CASPLMEDTQYF. CDR3 bases: TGTGCCAGCCCCCTAATGGAAGATACGCAGTATTTT.

This clonotype occurred many times. V is TRBV6-2 or TRBV6-3 and J is TRBJ2-1, with no clear D. Germline CDR1 reads MNHEY; CDR2 reads SVGEGT. Trimming took 2 bases from V and 7 from J, leaving 9 bases between them. The CDR3 totals 13 residues. In DNA form, the CDR3 reads TGTGCCAGCAGTTACGTAGGGCTAAATGAGCAGTTCTTC. Its translation: CASSYVGLNEQFF.

The chain couples TRBV7-9 to TRBJ2-1; D is unclear. V was pared by 3 bases and J by 0 bases, with 18 bases between. The V gene's germline CDR1 is SEHNR and CDR2 FQNEAQ (reference sequence). The CDR3 has 18 amino acids. Here the CDR3 DNA reads TGTGCCAGCAGCTTCGGATCAGGTTTCACGAGCTCCTACAATGAGCAGTTCTTC. Protein sequence: CASSFGSGFTSSYNEQFF.

This chain uses TRBV14 with TRBJ2-2; 7 bases are a match to TRBD1. Trimming removed 2 bases from V and 0 bases from J; junction bases left unmatched: 6. Germline CDR1 reads SGHDN; CDR2 reads FVKESK. There are 17 residues in the CDR3. CDR3 loop: CASSQPWQGANTGELFF. CDR3 nucleotide sequence: TGTGCCAGCAGCCAACCGTGGCAGGGGGCGAACACCGGGGAGCTGTTTTTT.

At least ten counts were recorded for this clonotype. This chain links TRBV14 with TRBJ2-1; a possible D gene is TRBD2 (6 bases). Between the trimmed V and J ends, which lost 4 bases and 4 bases, there was a span of 11 bases. The CDR3 is 14 amino acids. Germline V gene lookup returns CDR1 SGHDN and CDR2 FVKESK. Here the CDR3 DNA reads TGTGCCAGCAGCCCCTCTAGCGTATACAATGAGCAGTTCTTC. Residues: CASSPSSVYNEQFF.

This clonotype was counted many times. The CDR3 region is CASSEMNLAGLYEQYF. For the CDR3, the DNA is TGTGCCAGCAGCGAGATGAACCTAGCGGGCCTCTACGAGCAGTACTTC. The gene calls are TRBV3-1 and TRBJ2-7; the match to TRBD2 covers 8 bases. There are 16 residues in the CDR3. CDR1 LGHDT and CDR2 YNNKEL come from the germline V gene (reference sequence). V shed 5 bases, J shed 3 bases, and the junction held 12 bases outside the gene matches.

The table lists this clonotype with many counts. The rearrangement joins TRBV19 to TRBJ1-1; no definite D call. CDR3 length: 13 amino acids. V gave up 0 bases and J gave up 5 bases, with 7 bases separating them. Per germline, CDR1 LNHDA and CDR2 SQIVND (reference sequence). CDR3 in amino acids: CASSIDRLTEAFF. CDR3 nucleotide sequence: TGTGCCAGTAGTATAGATCGGCTGACTGAAGCTTTCTTT. Drawing the rest from reference TRBV19 and TRBJ1-1, the complete variable domain is DGGITQSPKYLFRKEGQNVTLSCEQNLNHDAMYWYRQDPGQGLRLIYYSQIVNDFQKGDIAEGYSVSREKKESFPLTVTSAQKNPTAFYLCASSIDRLTEAFFGQGTRLTVV.

As regards this clonotype: This may be a read error: a much more frequent sequence differs by one nucleotide. J is TRBJ2-1 and V is TRBV19, with D perhaps TRBD2 (5 bases). The ends were cut back, 6 bases at V and 10 bases at J, with 22 bases in the middle. This CDR3 comprises 15 residues. CDR1 LNHDA and CDR2 SQIVND come from the germline V gene (reference sequence). CDR3 loop: CASRWNSASNYEQFF. For the CDR3, the DNA is TGTGCCAGTAGGTGGAATAGCGCATCGAACTACGAGCAGTTCTTC. Full variable domain (missing parts from reference TRBV19 and TRBJ2-1): DGGITQSPKYLFRKEGQNVTLSCEQNLNHDAMYWYRQDPGQGLRLIYYSQIVNDFQKGDIAEGYSVSREKKESFPLTVTSAQKNPTAFYLCASRWNSASNYEQFFGPGTRLTVL.

In this sample, this clonotype turned up many times. The chain is built from TRBV28 and TRBJ1-1, with D tentatively TRBD1 (5 bases). The germline V gene has CDR1 MDHEN and CDR2 SYDVKM. This CDR3 contains 14 residues. Trimming pared 6 bases from V and 1 base from J, leaving 12 bases between. CDR3 DNA sequence: TGTGCCAGCAGCCCCCGCGGGGCGAACACTGAAGCTTTCTTT. Its protein product is CASSPRGANTEAFF.

This rearrangement joins TRBV7-2 to TRBJ2-3; no definite D call. Germline V gene lookup returns CDR1 SGHTA and CDR2 FQGNSA. The CDR3 length is 14 residues. The V end lost 0 bases, the J end lost 6 bases, and 10 bases lay between the germline ends. CDR3 sequence: CASSLAPVCDTQYF. In nucleotides, the CDR3 is TGTGCCAGCAGCTTAGCCCCGGTTTGCGATACGCAGTATTTT.

Turning to this clonotype: A junction boundary mismatches the germline segment, possibly from a read error. CDR3 in amino acids: CASSECGLNTKAFF. The CDR3 region has the DNA TGTGCCAGCAGTGAATGTGGACTGAACACTAAAGCTTTCTTT. The gene calls are TRBV25-1 and TRBJ1-1; no clear D. In germline, CDR1 is MGHDK, CDR2 SYGVNS. This CDR3 contains 14 residues.

This clonotype was seen ten or more times. This chain uses TRBV7-9 with TRBJ2-3, with 7 bases that match TRBD1. V lost 4 bases and J lost 0; bases outside the gene matches: 4. Germline V lookup: CDR1 SEHNR, CDR2 FQNEAQ (reference sequence). There are 15 residues in the CDR3. CDR3: CASSSGQLSTDTQYF. CDR3 nucleotides: TGTGCCAGCAGCTCGGGACAGCTTAGCACAGATACGCAGTATTTT.

The genes are TRBV27 and TRBJ1-1; D is unresolved. The germline V gene encodes CDR1 MNHEY and CDR2 SMNVEV (reference sequence). Between the trimmed V and J ends, which lost 5 bases and 3 bases, there was a span of 16 bases. CDR3 length: 15 amino acids. The CDR3 loop is CASSLASCIYTEAFF. The CDR3 coding sequence is TGTGCCAGCAGTCTGGCCAGTTGCATTTACACTGAAGCTTTCTTT.

Ten or more counts support this clonotype. The chain joins TRBV11-1 to TRBJ1-1; unclear D gene. The CDR3 runs to 14 residues. V lost 2 bases and J 5 bases, leaving 12 bases between the germline ends. Germline V gene lookup returns CDR1 SGHAT and CDR2 FQDESV (reference sequence). Written as DNA, the CDR3 is TGTGCCAGCAGCTTATCGCGGGTTACGACTGAAGCTTTCTTT. Translated, it gives CASSLSRVTTEAFF.

A remark on this clonotype: A much more abundant neighbour one base away suggests this may be a read error. The chain carries TRBV29-1 and TRBJ2-7; D possibly corresponds to TRBD1 (6 bases). The CDR3 contains 14 residues. V was cut by 5 bases and J by 7 bases, with 21 bases left in between. The germline V gene encodes CDR1 SQVTM and CDR2 ANQGSEA. The CDR3: CSVSGQTYTREQYF. The CDR3 DNA reads TGCAGCGTTAGTGGACAGACCTATACGAGAGAGCAGTACTTC.

Concerning this clonotype itself: Lacking the conserved final phenylalanine or tryptophan, this CDR3 likely reflects a read error. This chain links TRBV4-1 with TRBJ2-7; TRBD1 might be the D (5 bases). The CDR3 contains 13 residues. The V gene's germline CDR1 is MGHRA and CDR2 YSYEKL. V was pared by 5 bases and J by 2 bases, with 10 bases between. The CDR3, as DNA: TGCGCCAGCAGCATCGGACATCCCTACGAGCAGTACCTC. Translating gives CASSIGHPYEQYL.

There are many counts of this clonotype. V gene TRBV7-2 combines with J gene TRBJ2-3, with 11 bases aligning to TRBD2. There are 16 residues in the CDR3. Germline V gene lookup returns CDR1 SGHTA and CDR2 FQGNSA. V trimming: 2 bases; J trimming: 4 bases; junction bases outside the gene matches: 5. Written as DNA, the CDR3 is TGTGCCAGCAGCTTAAGGCTAGCGGGAGGAGCAGATACGCAGTATTTT. Translation gives CASSLRLAGGADTQYF.

A single count supports this clonotype. CDR3 DNA sequence: TGTGCCAGCCGACAGCCCTACGAGCAGTACTTC. This gives the protein CASRQPYEQYF. This sequence joins TRBV2 and TRBJ2-7, with D possibly TRBD1 on 5 matching bases. Per germline, CDR1 SNHLY and CDR2 FYNNEI. Between the trimmed V and J ends, which lost 8 bases and 2 bases, there was a span of 7 bases. The CDR3 has 11 residues. Full variable domain (missing parts from reference TRBV2 and TRBJ2-7): EPEVTQTPSHQVTQMGQEVILRCVPISNHLYFYWYRQILGQKVEFLVSFYNNEISEKSEIFDDQFSVERPDGSNFTLKIRSTKLEDSAMYFCASRQPYEQYFGPGTRLTVT.

The chain joins TRBV18 to TRBJ2-5, with D possibly matching TRBD1 (6 bases). The germline V and J ends were trimmed by 6 bases and 2 bases, with 16 bases remaining between them. The CDR3 is made up of 15 amino acids. Germline V gene sequence: CDR1 KGHSH, CDR2 LQKENI. The CDR3 loop reads CASSNQIGQQETQYF. Here the CDR3 DNA reads TGTGCCAGCTCGAACCAAATAGGACAGCAAGAGACCCAGTACTTC.

The sample holds many counts of this clonotype. The chain links TRBV20-1 to TRBJ2-1; 10 bases are shared with TRBD2. From germline, CDR1 is DFQATT and CDR2 SNEGSKA (reference sequence). V shed 2 bases, J shed 4 bases, and the junction held 2 bases outside the gene matches. CDR3 length: 14 residues. The CDR3 is CSARLAGVYNEQFF. The CDR3, as DNA: TGCAGTGCTAGACTAGCGGGAGTTTACAATGAGCAGTTCTTC.

The chain has TRBV2 and TRBJ2-7; 10 bases agree with TRBD2. J was trimmed by 7 bases and V by 5 bases; bases with no gene match: 8. The CDR3 covers 14 residues. The V gene's germline CDR1 is SNHLY and CDR2 FYNNEI. The CDR3 nucleotides are TGTGCCAGCAGTACCGGGACTAGCGCAGGGGAGCAGTACTTC. Translating it yields CASSTGTSAGEQYF. Full variable domain (outside the CDR3, taken from reference TRBV2 and TRBJ2-7): EPEVTQTPSHQVTQMGQEVILRCVPISNHLYFYWYRQILGQKVEFLVSFYNNEISEKSEIFDDQFSVERPDGSNFTLKIRSTKLEDSAMYFCASSTGTSAGEQYFGPGTRLTVT.